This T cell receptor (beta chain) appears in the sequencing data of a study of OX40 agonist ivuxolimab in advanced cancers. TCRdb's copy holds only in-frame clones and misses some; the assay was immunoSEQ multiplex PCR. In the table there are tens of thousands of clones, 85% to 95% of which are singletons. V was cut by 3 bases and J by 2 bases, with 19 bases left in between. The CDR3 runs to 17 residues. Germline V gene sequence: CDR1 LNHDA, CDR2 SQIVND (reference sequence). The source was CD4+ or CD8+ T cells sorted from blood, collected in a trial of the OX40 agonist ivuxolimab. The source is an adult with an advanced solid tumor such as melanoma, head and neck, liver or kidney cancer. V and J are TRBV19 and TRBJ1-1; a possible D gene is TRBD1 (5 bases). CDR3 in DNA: TGTGCCAGTAGTATCTCCTGGGACCTCCTCGTAAACACTGAAGCTTTCTTT. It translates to CASSISWDLLVNTEAFF.